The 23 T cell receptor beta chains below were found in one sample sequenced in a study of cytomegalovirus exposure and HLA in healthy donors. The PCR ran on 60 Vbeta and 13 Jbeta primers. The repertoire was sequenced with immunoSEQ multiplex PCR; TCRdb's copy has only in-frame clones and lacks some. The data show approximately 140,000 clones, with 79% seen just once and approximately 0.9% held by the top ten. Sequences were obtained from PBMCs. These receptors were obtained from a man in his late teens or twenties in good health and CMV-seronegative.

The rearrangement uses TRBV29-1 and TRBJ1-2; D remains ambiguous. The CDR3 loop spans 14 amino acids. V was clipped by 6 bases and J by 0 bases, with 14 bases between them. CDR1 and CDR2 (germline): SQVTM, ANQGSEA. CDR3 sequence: CSVREDGANYGYTF. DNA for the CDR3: TGCAGCGTGAGGGAAGATGGAGCTAACTATGGCTACACCTTC.

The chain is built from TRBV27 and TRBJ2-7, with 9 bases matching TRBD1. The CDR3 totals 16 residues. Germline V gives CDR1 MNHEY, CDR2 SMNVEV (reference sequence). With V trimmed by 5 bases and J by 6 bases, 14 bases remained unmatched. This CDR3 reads CASSPLPRDRESEQYF. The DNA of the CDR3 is TGTGCCAGCAGTCCCCTCCCCCGGGACAGGGAATCCGAGCAGTACTTC.

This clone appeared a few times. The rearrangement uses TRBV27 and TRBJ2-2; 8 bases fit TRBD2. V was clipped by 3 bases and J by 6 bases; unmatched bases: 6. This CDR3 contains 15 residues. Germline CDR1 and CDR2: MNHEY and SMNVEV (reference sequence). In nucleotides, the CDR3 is TGTGCCAGCAGTTTCGGGGGGGCCGGAGCCGGGGAGCTGTTTTTT. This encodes CASSFGGAGAGELFF.

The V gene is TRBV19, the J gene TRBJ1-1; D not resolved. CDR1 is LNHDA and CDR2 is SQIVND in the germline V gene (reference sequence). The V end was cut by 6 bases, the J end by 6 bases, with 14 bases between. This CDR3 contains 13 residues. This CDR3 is CASSLRSSPEAFF. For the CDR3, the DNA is TGTGCCAGTAGCCTAAGATCATCCCCTGAAGCTTTCTTT. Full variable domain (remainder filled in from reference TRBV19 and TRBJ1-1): DGGITQSPKYLFRKEGQNVTLSCEQNLNHDAMYWYRQDPGQGLRLIYYSQIVNDFQKGDIAEGYSVSREKKESFPLTVTSAQKNPTAFYLCASSLRSSPEAFFGQGTRLTVV.

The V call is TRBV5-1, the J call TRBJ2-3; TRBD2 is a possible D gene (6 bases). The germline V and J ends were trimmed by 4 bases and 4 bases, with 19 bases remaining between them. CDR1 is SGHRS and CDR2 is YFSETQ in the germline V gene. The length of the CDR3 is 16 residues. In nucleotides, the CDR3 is TGCGCCAGCAGCCCCGCGGCGGGAATTCGGGCAGATACGCAGTATTTT. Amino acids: CASSPAAGIRADTQYF.

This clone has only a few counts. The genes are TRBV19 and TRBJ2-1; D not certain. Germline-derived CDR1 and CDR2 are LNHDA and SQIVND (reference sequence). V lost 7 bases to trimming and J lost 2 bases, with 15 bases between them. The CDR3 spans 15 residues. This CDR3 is CASNLRQAPYNEQFF. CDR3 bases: TGTGCCAGTAATCTAAGGCAGGCCCCCTACAATGAGCAGTTCTTC.

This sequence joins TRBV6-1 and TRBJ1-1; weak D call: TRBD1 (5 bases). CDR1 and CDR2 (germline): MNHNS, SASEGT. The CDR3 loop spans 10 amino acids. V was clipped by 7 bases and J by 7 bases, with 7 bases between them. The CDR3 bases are TGTGCCAGCATGGGGGGTGAAGCTTTCTTT. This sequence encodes CASMGGEAFF.

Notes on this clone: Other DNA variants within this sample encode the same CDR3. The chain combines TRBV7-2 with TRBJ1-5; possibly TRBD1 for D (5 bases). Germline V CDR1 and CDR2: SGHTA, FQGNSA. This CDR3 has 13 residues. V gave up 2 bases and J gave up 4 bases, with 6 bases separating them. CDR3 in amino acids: CASSLQGNQPQHF. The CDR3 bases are TGTGCCAGCAGCTTACAGGGTAATCAGCCCCAGCATTTT.

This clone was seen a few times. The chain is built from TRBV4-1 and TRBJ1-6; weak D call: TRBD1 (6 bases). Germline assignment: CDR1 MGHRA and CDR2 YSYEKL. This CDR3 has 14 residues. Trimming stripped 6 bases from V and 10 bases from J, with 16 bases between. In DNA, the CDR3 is TGCGCCAGCAGACTACAGGGTCAGGAGTCACCCCTCCACTTT. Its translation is CASRLQGQESPLHF.

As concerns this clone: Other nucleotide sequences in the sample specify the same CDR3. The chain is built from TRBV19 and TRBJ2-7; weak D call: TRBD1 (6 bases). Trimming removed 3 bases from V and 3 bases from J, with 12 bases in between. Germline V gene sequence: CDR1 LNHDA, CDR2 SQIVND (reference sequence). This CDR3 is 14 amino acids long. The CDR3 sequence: CASSIWQGHYEQYF. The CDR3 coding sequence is TGTGCCAGTAGTATCTGGCAGGGGCACTACGAGCAGTACTTC.

CDR3 amino acids: CATTDRGNEKLFF. The CDR3 DNA reads TGTGCCACCACGGACAGGGGTAATGAAAAACTGTTTTTT. The chain employs TRBV19 and TRBJ1-4, with 9 bases that match TRBD1. CDR1 and CDR2 from the germline V gene are LNHDA and SQIVND (reference sequence). The CDR3 runs 13 residues. V lost 10 bases to trimming and J lost 4 bases; unmatched junction nucleotides: 4.

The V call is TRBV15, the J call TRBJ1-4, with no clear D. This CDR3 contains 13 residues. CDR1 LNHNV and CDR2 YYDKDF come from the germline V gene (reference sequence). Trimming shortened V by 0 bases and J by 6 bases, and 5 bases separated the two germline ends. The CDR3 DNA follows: TGTGCCACCAGCAGAGATCCCGATGAAAAACTGTTTTTT. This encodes CATSRDPDEKLFF.

CDR3 sequence (DNA): TGTGCCAGCAGCCTGGACGGGACTTTTTATGGCTACACCTTC. This translates into CASSLDGTFYGYTF. The chain joins TRBV9 to TRBJ1-2, with D possibly TRBD1 on 5 matching bases. The V gene's germline CDR1 is SGDLS and CDR2 YYNGEE. V was pared by 4 bases and J by 5 bases, with 15 bases between. This CDR3 comprises 14 residues.

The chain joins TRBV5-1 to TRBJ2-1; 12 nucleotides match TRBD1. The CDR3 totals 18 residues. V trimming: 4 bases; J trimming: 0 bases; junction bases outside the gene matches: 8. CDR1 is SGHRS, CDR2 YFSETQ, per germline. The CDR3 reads CASSPGTGGAGSYNEQFF. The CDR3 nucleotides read TGCGCCAGCAGCCCCGGGACAGGGGGCGCGGGCTCCTACAATGAGCAGTTCTTC.

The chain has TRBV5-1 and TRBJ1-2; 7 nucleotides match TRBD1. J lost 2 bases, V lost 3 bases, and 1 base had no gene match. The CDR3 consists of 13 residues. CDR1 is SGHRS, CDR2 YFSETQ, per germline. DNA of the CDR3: TGCGCCAGCAGCTCGGGACAGAACTATGGCTACACCTTC. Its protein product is CASSSGQNYGYTF.

Here the CDR3 reads CASSLSGTGRAGGYTF. For the CDR3, the DNA is TGTGCCAGCAGTTTATCGGGAACAGGGAGGGCGGGTGGCTACACCTTC. The chain employs TRBV27 and TRBJ1-2; D might be TRBD1 (6 bases). The CDR3 length is 16 residues. The V gene's germline CDR1 is MNHEY and CDR2 SMNVEV (reference sequence). Trimming left V 0 bases short and J 7 bases short, with 18 bases between.

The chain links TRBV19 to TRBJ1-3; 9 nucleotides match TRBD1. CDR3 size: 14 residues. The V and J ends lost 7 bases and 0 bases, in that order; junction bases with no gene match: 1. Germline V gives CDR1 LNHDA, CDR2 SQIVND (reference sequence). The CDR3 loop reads CASMTGGSGNTIYF. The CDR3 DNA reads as TGTGCCAGTATGACAGGGGGCTCTGGAAACACCATATATTTT.

This CDR3 reads CASSQERQEGGAFF. The CDR3 DNA reads TGCGCCAGCAGCCAAGAGAGGCAGGAAGGAGGAGCTTTCTTT. V gene TRBV4-3 combines with J gene TRBJ1-1; D is uncertain. This CDR3 region has 14 residues. Looked up from germline, CDR1 is LGHNA and CDR2 is YSLEER. V lost 0 bases and J lost 10, with 15 bases in between.

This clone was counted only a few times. The CDR3 sequence is CASSLKQGNYGYTF. The DNA for the CDR3 is TGCGCCAGCAGCTTGAAACAGGGTAACTATGGCTACACCTTC. The chain combines TRBV5-1 with TRBJ1-2, with D possibly TRBD1 on 6 matching bases. Trimming cost V 1 base and J 1 base, with 8 bases left between them. CDR1 SGHRS and CDR2 YFSETQ come from the germline V gene. The CDR3 spans 14 residues.

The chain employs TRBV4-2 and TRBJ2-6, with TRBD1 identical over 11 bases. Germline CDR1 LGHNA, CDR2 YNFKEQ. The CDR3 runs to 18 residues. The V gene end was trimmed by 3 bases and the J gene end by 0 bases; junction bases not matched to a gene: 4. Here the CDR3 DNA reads TGTGCCAGCAGCCAGGGCGGACAGGGGGCCTCTGGGGCCAACGTCCTGACTTTC. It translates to CASSQGGQGASGANVLTF.

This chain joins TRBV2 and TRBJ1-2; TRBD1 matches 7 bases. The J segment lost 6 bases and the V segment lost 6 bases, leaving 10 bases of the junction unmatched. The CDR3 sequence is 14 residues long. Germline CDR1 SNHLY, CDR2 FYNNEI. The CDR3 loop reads CASSQGGRRDGYTF. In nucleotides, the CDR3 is TGTGCCAGCAGCCAGGGGGGCCGCAGGGATGGCTACACCTTC.

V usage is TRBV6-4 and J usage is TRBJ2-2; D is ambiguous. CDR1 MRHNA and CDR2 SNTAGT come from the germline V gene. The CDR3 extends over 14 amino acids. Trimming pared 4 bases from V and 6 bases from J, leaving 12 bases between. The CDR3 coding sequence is TGTGCCAGCAGTGTGGGTAGGAGCCCCGGGGAGCTGTTTTTT. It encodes CASSVGRSPGELFF.

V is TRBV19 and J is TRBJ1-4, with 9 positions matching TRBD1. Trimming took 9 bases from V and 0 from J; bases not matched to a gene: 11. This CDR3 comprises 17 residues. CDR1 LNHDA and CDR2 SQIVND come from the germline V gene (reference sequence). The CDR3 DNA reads TGTGCCAGCGGCCGGGGGACAGGGTTTGCAACTAATGAAAAACTGTTTTTT. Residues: CASGRGTGFATNEKLFF.